This T cell receptor beta chain stems from a study of blood T cell repertoires in COVID-19. Study-wide background: Sources were T cells, B-cell-depleted T cells, or PBMCs; the material itself was cDNA or gDNA.

Germline values: CDR1 SGDLS, CDR2 YYNGEE. V lost 1 base to trimming and J lost 1 base, with 11 bases between them. The CDR3 length is 15 residues. Authors' analysis steps: Amplification with reference gene primers provided the estimates of nucleated cell counts. Assay: immunoSEQ multiplex PCR; the TCRdb copy retains only in-frame clones and omits some. From that table come the V and J calls and clone size; the DNA was used to work out D and trimming. The table records 180,000 or so clones, 70% to 90% of them present only once. Sequencing was done on a sample of peripheral blood. The clonotype comes from a woman under 40 with acute or convalescent COVID-19. The chain links TRBV9 to TRBJ2-5; TRBD2 might be the D (7 bases). The CDR3: CASSVRGTTQETQYF. The CDR3 region has the DNA TGTGCCAGCAGCGTAAGGGGGACTACCCAAGAGACCCAGTACTTC.